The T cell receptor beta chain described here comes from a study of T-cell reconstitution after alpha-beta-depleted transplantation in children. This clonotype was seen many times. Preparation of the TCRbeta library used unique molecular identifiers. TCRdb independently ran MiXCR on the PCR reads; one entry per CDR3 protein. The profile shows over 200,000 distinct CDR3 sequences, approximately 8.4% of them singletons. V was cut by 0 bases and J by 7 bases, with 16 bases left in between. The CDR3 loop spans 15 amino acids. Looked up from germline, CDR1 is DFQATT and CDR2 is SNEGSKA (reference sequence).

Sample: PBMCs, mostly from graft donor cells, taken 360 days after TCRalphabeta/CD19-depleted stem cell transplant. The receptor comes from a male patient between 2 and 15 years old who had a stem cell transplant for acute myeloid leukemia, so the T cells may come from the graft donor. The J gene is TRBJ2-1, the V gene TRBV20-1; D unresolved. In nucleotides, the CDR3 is TGCAGTGCTAGAGATGGGCTCGGCTTAAGGAATGAGCAGTTCTTC. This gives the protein CSARDGLGLRNEQFF.